This TCR beta chain originates from a study of OX40 agonist ivuxolimab in advanced cancers. Study as a whole: A mean age of about 56 years, range about 23 to 80, was recorded, and approximately 85% were male. Prior checkpoint blockade (anti-PD-1, anti-PD-L1 or anti-CTLA-4) was permitted; roughly 40% had it.

With 5 bases clipped from V and 5 bases from J, the junction kept 4 bases outside the gene matches. CDR1 is SGDLS and CDR2 is YYNGEE in the germline V gene. The CDR3 is made up of 14 amino acids. Any history of autoimmune disease or systemic immunosuppression disqualified patients. Some clones are missing from TCRdb's copy, which holds only in-frame ones; the method was immunoSEQ multiplex PCR. The top ten clones hold approximately 1% of a sample with 55,000 to 90,000 clones, around 80% of them seen once. This receptor was obtained from an adult with an advanced solid tumor such as melanoma, head and neck, liver or kidney cancer. The material sequenced was CD4+ or CD8+ T cells sorted from blood, taken in a trial of the OX40 agonist ivuxolimab. The gene calls are TRBV9 and TRBJ1-5; 10 positions match TRBD1. DNA of the CDR3: TGTGCCAGCAGTCTCGGGACAGGGGATCAGCCCCAGCATTTT. Translating it yields CASSLGTGDQPQHF. Combining the CDR3 with reference TRBV9 and TRBJ1-5 gives the whole variable domain DSGVTQTPKHLITATGQRVTLRCSPRSGDLSVYWYQQSLDQGLQFLIQYYNGEERAKGNILERFSAQQFPDLHSELNLSSLELGDSALYFCASSLGTGDQPQHFGDGTRLSIL.